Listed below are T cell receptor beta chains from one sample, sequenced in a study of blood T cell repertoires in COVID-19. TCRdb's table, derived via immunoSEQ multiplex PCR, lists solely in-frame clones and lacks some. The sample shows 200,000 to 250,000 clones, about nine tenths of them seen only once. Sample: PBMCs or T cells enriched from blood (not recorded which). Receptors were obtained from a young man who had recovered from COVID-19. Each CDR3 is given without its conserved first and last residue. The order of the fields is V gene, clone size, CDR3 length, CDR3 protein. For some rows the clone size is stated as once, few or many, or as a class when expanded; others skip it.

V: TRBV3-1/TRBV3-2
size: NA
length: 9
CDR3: ASSTSYEQY

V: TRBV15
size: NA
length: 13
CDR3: ATSKEDRTPYEQY

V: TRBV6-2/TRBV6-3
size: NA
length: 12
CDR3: ASSYQGATGELF

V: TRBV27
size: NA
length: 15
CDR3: ASSHPSIAGGLETQY

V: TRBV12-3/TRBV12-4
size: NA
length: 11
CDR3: ASQGRVNQPQH

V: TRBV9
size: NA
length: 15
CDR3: ASSVGSAGISYNEQF

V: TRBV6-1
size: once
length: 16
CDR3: ASSDRWTGSVYNTEAF

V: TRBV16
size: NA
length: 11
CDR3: ASSQSQGNEQF

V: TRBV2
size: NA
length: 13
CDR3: ASSGGRSGTGELF

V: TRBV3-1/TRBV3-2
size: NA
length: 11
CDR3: ASRDIANSPLH

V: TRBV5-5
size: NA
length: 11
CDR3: ASSLVRGTEAF

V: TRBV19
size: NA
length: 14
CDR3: ASSIGLAGEGDTQY

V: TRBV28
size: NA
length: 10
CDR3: ASARGASEQY

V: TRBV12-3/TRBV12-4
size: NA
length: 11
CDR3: ASSPRTGEKLF

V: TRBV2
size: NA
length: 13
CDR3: ASRPQGANNSPLH

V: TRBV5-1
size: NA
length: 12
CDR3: ASREGQFNYGYT

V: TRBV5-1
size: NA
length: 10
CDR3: ASSSQRYEQY

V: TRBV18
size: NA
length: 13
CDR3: ASSPSTGQDQPQH

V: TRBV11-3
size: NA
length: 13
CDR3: ASSFGQGGSYEQY

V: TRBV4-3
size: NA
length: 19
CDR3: ASSQEGSGGLLAGARDTQY

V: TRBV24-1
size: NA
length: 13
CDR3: ATSDAQGPTDTQY

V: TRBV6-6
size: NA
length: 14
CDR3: ASSYSTGMSSYEQY

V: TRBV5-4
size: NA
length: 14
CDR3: ASSRPGGLGGYEQY

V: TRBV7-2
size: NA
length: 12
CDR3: ASSLSGINSPLH

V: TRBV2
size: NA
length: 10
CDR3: ASAGTGYGYT

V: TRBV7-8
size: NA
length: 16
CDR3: ASSLVLGAELDNEKLF

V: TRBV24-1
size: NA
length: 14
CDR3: ATSDLGGFGTDTQY

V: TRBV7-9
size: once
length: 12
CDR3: ASRSYGGATEAF

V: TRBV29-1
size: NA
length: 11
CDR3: SVESQGNYGYT

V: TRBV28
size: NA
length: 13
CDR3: ASSFPGTGNYGYT

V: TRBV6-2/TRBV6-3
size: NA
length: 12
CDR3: ASSNPGLAVKQY

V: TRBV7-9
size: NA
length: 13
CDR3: ASSLLGGPIYGYT

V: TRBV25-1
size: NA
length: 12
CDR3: ASRETGAKNIQY

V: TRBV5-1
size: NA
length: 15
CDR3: ASSPKLAGVSYNEQF

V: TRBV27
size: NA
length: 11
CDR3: ASSLEGFSEAF

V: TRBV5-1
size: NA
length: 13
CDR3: ASRDTGTSENEQF

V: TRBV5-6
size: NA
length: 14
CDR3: ASSPLIGESSYEQY

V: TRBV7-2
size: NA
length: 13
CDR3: ASSPHRTGENEQF

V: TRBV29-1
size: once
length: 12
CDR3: SVVRQEGSYEQY

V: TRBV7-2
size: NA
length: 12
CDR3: ASSFGSLNYEQY